The rows below give T cell receptor beta chains drawn from one sample of a study of blood T cells in healthy people across ages. MiXCR, applied by TCRdb to the 5' RACE reads, yields one record per CDR3 protein. Among 1.4 million or so distinct CDR3 sequences listed, about 45% were seen once. Material for sequencing was blood. The receptors derive from a woman younger than 30 in good health. The conserved cysteine and the conserved F or W are not part of the CDR3 here. A D gene is named only where the DNA matches it firmly. Size is stated for part of the rows, as once, few or many counts, or as a class when the clone is expanded.

size,V,J,length,D,CDR3
many,TRBV4-3,TRBJ1-2,12,.,ASSQTLTYYGYT
.,TRBV5-1,TRBJ2-7,12,TRBD1,ASSLGTALKEQY
few,TRBV9,TRBJ2-1,10,.,ASNSGPNEQF
few,TRBV6-6,TRBJ1-2,13,.,ASSYTAGQPYGYT
few,TRBV4-3,TRBJ2-5,17,TRBD2,ASSQDLGLAGGPVETQY
.,TRBV27,TRBJ2-2,13,.,ASSSRRMNTGELF
.,TRBV5-6,TRBJ2-1,10,TRBD1,ASSPTGFEQF
.,TRBV3-1,TRBJ1-4,12,.,ASSQRTGNEKLF
many,TRBV29-1,TRBJ1-2,8,.,SVDSYGYT
few,TRBV29-1,TRBJ2-1,9,.,SVVLVGEQF
many,TRBV20-1,TRBJ2-1,13,.,SARDPSGPGDEQF
few,TRBV6-6,TRBJ1-1,13,TRBD1,ASRPPGQGGTEAF
.,TRBV27,TRBJ2-5,13,.,ASSLLEQAANEQY
.,TRBV27,TRBJ1-1,14,TRBD1,ATRNSGTVRNTEAF
few,TRBV4-3,TRBJ1-3,12,.,ASSINYSGNTIY
.,TRBV13,TRBJ2-1,13,TRBD2,ACSLERGAYNEQF
few,TRBV24-1,TRBJ1-5,11,.,ATREGVGQPQH
.,TRBV10-3,TRBJ2-7,12,.,AISDPRQSYEQY
.,TRBV7-2,TRBJ2-7,14,.,ASSLAPGKSSYEQY
few,TRBV28,TRBJ2-3,13,.,ASSSGEDLTDTQY
few,TRBV7-9,TRBJ2-3,11,.,VSCPGLTDTQY
.,TRBV10-3,TRBJ2-1,14,TRBD1,AISYRRQGGYNEQF
few,TRBV12-3/TRBV12-4,TRBJ2-3,14,.,ASSFPGPDFTDTQY
.,TRBV4-2,TRBJ2-1,16,.,ASSQAPWRGPGGNEQF
.,TRBV4-1,TRBJ2-7,13,.,ASSQDVTGFYEQY
.,TRBV11-2,TRBJ2-5,11,TRBD2,ASNSGGGETQY
.,TRBV13,TRBJ1-1,14,.,ASSLWAGAVNTEAF
.,TRBV2,TRBJ2-3,14,.,ASGGLFLPIGDTQY
few,TRBV12-3/TRBV12-4,TRBJ2-1,13,.,ASSSSLSSYNEQF
.,TRBV7-9,TRBJ2-4,14,TRBD1,ASNKLSGTGWDIQY
few,TRBV6-5,TRBJ2-3,14,TRBD2,ASSYDAAGGTDTQY
.,TRBV3-1,TRBJ2-3,15,.,ASSLRRGCPSTDTQY